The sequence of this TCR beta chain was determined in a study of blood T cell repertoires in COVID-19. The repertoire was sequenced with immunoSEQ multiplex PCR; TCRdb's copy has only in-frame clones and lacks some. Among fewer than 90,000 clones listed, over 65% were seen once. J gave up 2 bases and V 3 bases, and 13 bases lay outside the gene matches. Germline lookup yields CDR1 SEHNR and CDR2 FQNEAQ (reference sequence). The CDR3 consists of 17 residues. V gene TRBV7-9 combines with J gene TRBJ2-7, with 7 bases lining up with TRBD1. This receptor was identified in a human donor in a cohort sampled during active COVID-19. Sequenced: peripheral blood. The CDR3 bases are TGTGCCAGCAGCTTCCCCACCGGGACAGCGGACACCTACGAGCAGTACTTC. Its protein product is CASSFPTGTADTYEQYF.